The entry that follows covers one TCR beta chain sequence. Antigen specificity is unknown. These data are taken from a study of cytomegalovirus exposure and HLA in healthy donors. General study results and limits: The analysis excluded some indistinguishable V segments, including TRBV6-2 and TRBV6-3. A later look showed TCR association rates differing by HLA locus, highest for DRB1 and lowest for HLA-C. It was reported that the classifier diagnosed cytomegalovirus status with high specificity and sensitivity in both the original and validation cohorts.

The CDR3 is 17 amino acids. Deletions cut 7 bases from V and 6 bases from J, with 27 bases between. From germline, CDR1 is SEHNR and CDR2 FQNEAQ (reference sequence). The PCR used 60 Vbeta and 13 Jbeta primers. Method: immunoSEQ multiplex PCR; TCRdb's copy keeps in-frame clones and lacks some. In the table there are 150,000 to 200,000 clones, over 70% of which are singletons. J is TRBJ1-2 and V is TRBV7-9; the D gene is possibly TRBD1 (5 bases). The TCR comes from a woman under 30 in good health and CMV-seronegative. Sample: PBMCs. CDR3 loop: CASTITLIRDGGNGYTF. The CDR3 nucleotides read TGTGCCAGCACCATTACACTCATCCGGGACGGGGGGAATGGCTACACCTTC.